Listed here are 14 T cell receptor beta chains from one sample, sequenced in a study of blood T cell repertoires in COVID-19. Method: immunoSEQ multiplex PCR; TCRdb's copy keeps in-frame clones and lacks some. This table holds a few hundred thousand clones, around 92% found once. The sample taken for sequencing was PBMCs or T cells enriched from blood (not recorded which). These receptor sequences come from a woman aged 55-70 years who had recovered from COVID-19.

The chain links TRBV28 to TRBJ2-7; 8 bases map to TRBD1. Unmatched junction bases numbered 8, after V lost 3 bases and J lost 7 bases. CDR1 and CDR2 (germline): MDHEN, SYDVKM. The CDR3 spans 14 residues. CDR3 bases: TGTGCCAGCAGTTTGAGGCAGGGGGCCGGGGAGCAGTACTTC. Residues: CASSLRQGAGEQYF.

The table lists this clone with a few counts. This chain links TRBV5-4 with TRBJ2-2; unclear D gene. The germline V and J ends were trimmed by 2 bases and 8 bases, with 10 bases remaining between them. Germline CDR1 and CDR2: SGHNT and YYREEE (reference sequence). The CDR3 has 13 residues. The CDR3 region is CASSFRPGGELFF. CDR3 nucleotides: TGTGCCAGCAGCTTTCGACCGGGTGGGGAGCTGTTTTTT.

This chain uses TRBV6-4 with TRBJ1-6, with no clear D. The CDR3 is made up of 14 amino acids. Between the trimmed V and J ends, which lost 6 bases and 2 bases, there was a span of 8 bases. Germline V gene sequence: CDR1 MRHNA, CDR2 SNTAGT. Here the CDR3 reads CASRESTYNSPLHF. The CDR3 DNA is TGTGCCAGCAGGGAGAGCACCTATAATTCACCCCTCCACTTT.

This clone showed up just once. This chain's CDR3 is CAIQTGDYGYTF. DNA for the CDR3: TGTGCCATTCAGACAGGTGACTATGGCTACACCTTC. The V and J genes are TRBV10-3 and TRBJ1-2; TRBD1 is a possible D gene (6 bases). The CDR3 spans 12 residues. V was shortened by 9 bases and J by 3 bases, with 11 bases between the two germline ends. Germline CDR1 and CDR2: ENHRY and SYGVKD.

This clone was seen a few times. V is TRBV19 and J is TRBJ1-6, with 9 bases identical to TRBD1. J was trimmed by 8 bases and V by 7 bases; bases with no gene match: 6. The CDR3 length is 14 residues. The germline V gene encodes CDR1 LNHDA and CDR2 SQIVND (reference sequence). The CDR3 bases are TGTGCCAGTACCCCCGGACAGGGGTATTCACCCCTCCACTTT. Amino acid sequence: CASTPGQGYSPLHF.

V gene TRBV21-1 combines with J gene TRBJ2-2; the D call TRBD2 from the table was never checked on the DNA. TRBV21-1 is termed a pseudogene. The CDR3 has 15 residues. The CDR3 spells CASSKVGGGGGELFF. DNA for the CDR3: TGTGCCAGCAGCAAAGTTGGGGGAGGTGGCGGGGAGCTGTTTTTT.

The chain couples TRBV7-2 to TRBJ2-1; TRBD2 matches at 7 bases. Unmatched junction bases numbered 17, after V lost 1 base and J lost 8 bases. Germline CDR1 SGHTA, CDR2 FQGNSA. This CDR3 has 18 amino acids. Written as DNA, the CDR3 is TGTGCCAGCAGCTTAGACGGACTAGGGGTTAGCCAAGGGTATGAGCAGTTCTTC. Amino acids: CASSLDGLGVSQGYEQFF.

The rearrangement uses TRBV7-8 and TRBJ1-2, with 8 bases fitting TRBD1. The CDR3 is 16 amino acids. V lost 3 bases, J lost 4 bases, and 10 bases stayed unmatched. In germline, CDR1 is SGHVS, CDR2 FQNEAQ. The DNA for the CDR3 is TGTGCCAGCAGCTTTTTGCTGACAGGGGCCATCTATGGCTACACCTTC. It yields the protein CASSFLLTGAIYGYTF.

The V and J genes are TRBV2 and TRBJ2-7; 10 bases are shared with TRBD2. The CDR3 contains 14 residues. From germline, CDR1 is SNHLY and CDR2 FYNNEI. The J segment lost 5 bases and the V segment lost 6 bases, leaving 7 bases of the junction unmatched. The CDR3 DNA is TGTGCCAGCAGGAACCTAGCGGGAGTGGACGAGCAGTACTTC. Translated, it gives CASRNLAGVDEQYF. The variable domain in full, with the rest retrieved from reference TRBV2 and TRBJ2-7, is EPEVTQTPSHQVTQMGQEVILRCVPISNHLYFYWYRQILGQKVEFLVSFYNNEISEKSEIFDDQFSVERPDGSNFTLKIRSTKLEDSAMYFCASRNLAGVDEQYFGPGTRLTVT.

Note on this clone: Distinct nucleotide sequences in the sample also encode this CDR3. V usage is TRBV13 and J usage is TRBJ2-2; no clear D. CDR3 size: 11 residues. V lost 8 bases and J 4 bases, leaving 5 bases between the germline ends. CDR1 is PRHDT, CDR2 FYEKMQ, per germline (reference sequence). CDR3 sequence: CASRSTGELFF. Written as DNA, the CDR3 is TGTGCCAGCCGCAGCACCGGGGAGCTGTTTTTT.

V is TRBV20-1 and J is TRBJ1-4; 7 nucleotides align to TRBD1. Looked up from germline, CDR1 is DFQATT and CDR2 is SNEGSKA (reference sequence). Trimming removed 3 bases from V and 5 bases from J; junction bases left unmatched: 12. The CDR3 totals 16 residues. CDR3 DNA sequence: TGCAGTGCTAGTCGGTACCCGGGACAGAGAAATGAAAAACTGTTTTTT. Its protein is CSASRYPGQRNEKLFF.

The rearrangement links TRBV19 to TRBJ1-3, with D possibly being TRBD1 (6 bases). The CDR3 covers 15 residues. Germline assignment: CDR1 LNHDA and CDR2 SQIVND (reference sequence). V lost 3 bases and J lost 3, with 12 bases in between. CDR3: CASSITGIGGNTIYF. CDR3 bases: TGTGCCAGTAGTATCACAGGGATCGGTGGAAACACCATATATTTT. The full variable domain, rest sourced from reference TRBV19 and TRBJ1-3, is DGGITQSPKYLFRKEGQNVTLSCEQNLNHDAMYWYRQDPGQGLRLIYYSQIVNDFQKGDIAEGYSVSREKKESFPLTVTSAQKNPTAFYLCASSITGIGGNTIYFGEGSWLTVV.

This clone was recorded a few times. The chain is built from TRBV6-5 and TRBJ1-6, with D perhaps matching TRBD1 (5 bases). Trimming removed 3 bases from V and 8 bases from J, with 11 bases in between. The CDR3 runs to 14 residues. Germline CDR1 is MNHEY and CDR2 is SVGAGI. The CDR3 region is CASSYTGADSPLHF. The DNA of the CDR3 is TGTGCCAGCAGTTATACAGGAGCAGATTCACCCCTCCACTTT.

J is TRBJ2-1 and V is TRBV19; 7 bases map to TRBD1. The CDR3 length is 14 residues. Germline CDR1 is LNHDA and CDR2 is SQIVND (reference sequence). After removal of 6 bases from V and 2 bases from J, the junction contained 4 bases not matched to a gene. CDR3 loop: CASRRGQTYNEQFF. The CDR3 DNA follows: TGTGCCAGTAGGAGGGGACAGACCTACAATGAGCAGTTCTTC.